The entry below gives a single T cell receptor beta chain sequence along with its context. This entry belongs to a study of shared clonotypes between healthy human individuals. The method was immunoSEQ multiplex PCR; TCRdb's version includes in-frame clones alone and lacks a portion of them. Of millions of clones listed, roughly 95% were seen once; the top ten hold 0.1% to 0.15%. This CDR3 region has 15 residues. V lost 2 bases and J 0 bases, leaving 7 bases between the germline ends. The V gene's germline CDR1 is SEHNR and CDR2 FQNEAQ (reference sequence). The chain carries TRBV7-9 and TRBJ1-4, with unresolved D. This clonotype was sampled from a man aged 18 to 30 in good health. Material for sequencing was naive CD4+ T cells sorted from blood. The subset denotes: CD45RA+ positively selected. The CDR3 is CASSLRDSTNEKLFF. CDR3 sequence (DNA): TGTGCCAGCAGCTTACGAGATTCAACTAATGAAAAACTGTTTTTT.